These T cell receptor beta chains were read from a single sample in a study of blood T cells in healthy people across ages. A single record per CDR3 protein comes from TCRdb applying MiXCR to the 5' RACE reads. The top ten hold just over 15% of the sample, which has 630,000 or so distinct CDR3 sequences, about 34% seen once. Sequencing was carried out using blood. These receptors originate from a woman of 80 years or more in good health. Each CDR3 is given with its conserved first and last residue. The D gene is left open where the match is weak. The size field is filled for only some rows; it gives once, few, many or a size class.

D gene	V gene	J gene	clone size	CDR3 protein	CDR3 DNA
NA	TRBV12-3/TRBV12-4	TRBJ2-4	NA	CASREEGAAKNIQYF	TGTGCCAGCAGGGAGGAGGGGGCGGCCAAAAACATTCAGTACTTC
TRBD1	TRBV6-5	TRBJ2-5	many	CASKTPRQGSETQYF	TGTGCCAGCAAGACCCCGAGACAGGGGTCAGAGACCCAGTACTTC
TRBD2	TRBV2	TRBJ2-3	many	CASSASGGVTDTQYF	TGTGCCAGCAGTGCGAGCGGGGGGGTCACAGATACGCAGTATTTT
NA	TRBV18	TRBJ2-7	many	CASSPTDSTYEQYF	TGTGCCAGCTCACCTACAGACAGCACCTACGAGCAGTACTTC
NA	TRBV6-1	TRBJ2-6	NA	CASSKSPRGPSGANVLTF	TGTGCCAGCAGTAAATCCCCCAGGGGACCGTCTGGGGCCAACGTCCTGACTTTC
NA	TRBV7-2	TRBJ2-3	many	CASSHRADTQYF	TGTGCCAGCAGCCACAGGGCAGATACGCAGTATTTT
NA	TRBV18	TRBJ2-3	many	CASSPDSLATDTQYF	TGTGCCAGCTCACCTGACAGCTTAGCTACAGATACGCAGTATTTT
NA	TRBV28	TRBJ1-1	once	CASSRSGSGVEAFF	TGTGCCAGCAGCCGGAGCGGATCGGGGGTTGAAGCTTTCTTT
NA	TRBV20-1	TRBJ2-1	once	CSASRGSYGDNEQFF	TGCAGTGCTAGTCGTGGATCATACGGGGACAATGAGCAGTTCTTC
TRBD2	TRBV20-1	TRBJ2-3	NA	CSADPGTSGGGTDTQYF	TGCAGTGCAGATCCCGGGACTAGCGGGGGGGGCACAGATACGCAGTATTTT
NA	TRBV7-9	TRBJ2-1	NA	CASSITVGGFYNEQFF	TGTGCCAGCAGTATAACAGTCGGGGGCTTCTACAATGAGCAGTTCTTC
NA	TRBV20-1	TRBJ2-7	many	CSAEGASYEQYF	TGCAGTGCCGAAGGGGCCTCCTACGAGCAGTACTTC
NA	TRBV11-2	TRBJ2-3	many	CASSLMGGPTDTQYF	TGTGCCAGCAGCTTAATGGGGGGGCCCACAGATACGCAGTATTTT
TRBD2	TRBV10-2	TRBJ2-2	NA	CASSESLASGGSDGELFF	TGCGCCAGCAGTGAGTCGTTGGCTAGCGGGGGTTCGGACGGGGAGCTGTTTTTT
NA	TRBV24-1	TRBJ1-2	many	CATSGNRVNYGYTF	TGTGCCACCAGTGGGAACAGGGTTAACTATGGCTACACCTTC
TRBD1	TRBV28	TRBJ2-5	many	CASSESGTGKRGTQYF	TGTGCCAGCAGTGAATCCGGGACAGGCAAACGAGGGACCCAGTACTTC
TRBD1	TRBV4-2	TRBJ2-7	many	CASSQGDRQPYGQYF	TGTGCCAGCAGCCAGGGGGACAGACAACCCTACGGGCAGTACTTC
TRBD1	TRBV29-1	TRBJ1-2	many	CSVRTGLDGYTF	TGCAGCGTCCGGACAGGGCTAGATGGCTACACCTTC
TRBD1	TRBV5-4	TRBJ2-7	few	CASSSRTGATYNEQYF	TGTGCCAGCAGCTCACGGACAGGGGCCACCTACAATGAGCAGTACTTC
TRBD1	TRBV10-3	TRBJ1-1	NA	CAISPRQGAEAFF	TGTGCCATCTCTCCGAGACAGGGGGCAGAAGCTTTCTTT
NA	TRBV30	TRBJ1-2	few	CAWSVNFYGYTF	TGTGCCTGGAGTGTAAATTTCTATGGCTACACCTTC
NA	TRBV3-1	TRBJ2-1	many	CASSQNTGTTSYNEQFF	TGTGCCAGCAGCCAAAATACCGGGACCACCTCCTACAATGAGCAGTTCTTC
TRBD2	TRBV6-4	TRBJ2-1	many	CASSDPLAGGPNEQFF	TGTGCCAGCAGTGACCCGCTGGCGGGGGGGCCCAATGAGCAGTTCTTC
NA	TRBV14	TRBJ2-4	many	CASSMDYKNIQYF	TGTGCCAGCAGCATGGACTACAAAAACATTCAGTACTTC
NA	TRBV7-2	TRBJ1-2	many	CASSLRGRIGYTF	TGTGCCAGCAGCTTAAGAGGGAGGATAGGCTACACCTTC
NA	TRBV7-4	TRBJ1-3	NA	CASSFPEQWVGNTIYF	TGTGCCAGCAGCTTTCCAGAGCAGTGGGTCGGAAACACCATATATTTT
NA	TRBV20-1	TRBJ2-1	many	CSARITELQFF	TGCAGTGCTAGGATCACGGAACTCCAGTTCTTC
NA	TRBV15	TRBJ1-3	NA	CATSRDHGGNTIYF	TGTGCCACCAGCAGAGATCACGGGGGAAACACCATATATTTT
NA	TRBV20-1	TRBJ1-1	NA	CSAREDTEAFF	TGCAGTGCTAGAGAGGACACTGAAGCTTTCTTT
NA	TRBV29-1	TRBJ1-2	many	CSVGADNYGYTF	TGCAGCGTTGGGGCAGATAACTATGGCTACACCTTC
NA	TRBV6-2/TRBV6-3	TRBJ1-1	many	CASSYVRDTEAFF	TGTGCCAGCAGTTACGTAAGGGACACTGAAGCTTTCTTT
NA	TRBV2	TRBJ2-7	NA	CASSLRQHLGEQYF	TGTGCCAGCAGCCTAAGACAGCACCTGGGCGAGCAGTACTTC
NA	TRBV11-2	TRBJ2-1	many	CASSLAASRGGEQFF	TGTGCCAGCAGCTTAGCTGCTAGCCGGGGCGGTGAGCAGTTCTTC
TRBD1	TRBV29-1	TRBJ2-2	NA	CSATRTGVVGELFF	TGCAGCGCTACTAGGACAGGGGTTGTCGGGGAGCTGTTTTTT
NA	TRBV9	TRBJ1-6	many	CASSALDSRGPLHF	TGTGCCAGCAGCGCCCTCGACTCGCGTGGCCCCCTCCACTTT
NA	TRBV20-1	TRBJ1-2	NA	CSAQEGGLDYGYTF	TGCAGTGCCCAGGAGGGGGGCTTGGACTATGGCTACACCTTC
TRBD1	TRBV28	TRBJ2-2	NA	CASNRDRGHLGELFF	TGTGCCAGCAACCGGGACAGGGGGCACCTCGGGGAGCTGTTTTTT
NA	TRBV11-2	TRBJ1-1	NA	CASSRRTLGSSEAFF	TGTGCCAGCAGCCGGAGAACTTTGGGAAGCTCTGAAGCTTTCTTT
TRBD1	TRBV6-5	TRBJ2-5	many	CASSYRTGGSETQYF	TGTGCCAGCAGTTACAGGACAGGGGGTTCAGAGACCCAGTACTTC
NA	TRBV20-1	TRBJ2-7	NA	CSASQGGYEQYF	TGCAGTGCTAGTCAGGGTGGCTACGAGCAGTACTTC
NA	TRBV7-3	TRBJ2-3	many	CASSLARSFTDTQYF	TGTGCCAGCAGCTTAGCCAGGAGTTTCACAGATACGCAGTATTTT
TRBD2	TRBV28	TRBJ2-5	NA	CASSLQGLAAKETQYF	TGTGCCAGCAGTTTACAGGGACTAGCGGCCAAAGAGACCCAGTACTTC
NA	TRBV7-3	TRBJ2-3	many	CASSYRGRGDTQYF	TGTGCCAGCAGCTACAGGGGGAGGGGGGATACGCAGTATTTT
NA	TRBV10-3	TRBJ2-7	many	CAISESPRGGEQYF	TGTGCCATCAGTGAGTCTCCCAGGGGAGGCGAGCAGTACTTC
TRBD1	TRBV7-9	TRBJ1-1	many	CASSSGQLNTEAFF	TGTGCCAGCAGCTCGGGACAGTTGAACACTGAAGCTTTCTTT
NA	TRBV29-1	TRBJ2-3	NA	CSVVPGPTNTDTQYF	TGCAGCGTAGTTCCCGGGCCAACGAACACAGATACGCAGTATTTT
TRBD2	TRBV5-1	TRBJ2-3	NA	CASQRGSTDTQYF	TGCGCCAGCCAGCGGGGGAGCACAGATACGCAGTATTTT
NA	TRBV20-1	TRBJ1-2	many	CSARLGNLDGYTF	TGCAGTGCTAGGTTGGGGAATCTCGATGGCTACACCTTC
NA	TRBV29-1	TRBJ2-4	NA	CSVKLAKNIQYF	TGCAGCGTCAAACTAGCCAAAAACATTCAGTACTTC
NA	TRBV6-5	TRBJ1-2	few	CASTRAGDYGYTF	TGTGCCAGCACCAGGGCCGGGGACTATGGCTACACCTTC
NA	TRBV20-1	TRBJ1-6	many	CSARDQTGNNSPLHF	TGCAGTGCTAGAGACCAAACAGGGAATAATTCACCCCTCCACTTT
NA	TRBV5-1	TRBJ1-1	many	CASSLGPGAEAFF	TGCGCCAGCAGCTTGGGCCCGGGTGCTGAAGCTTTCTTT